This TCR beta chain comes out of a study of early stage breast cancer tumors. CDR1 is WNHNN and CDR2 is SYGVQD in the germline V gene (reference sequence). There are 17 residues in the CDR3. The J segment lost 8 bases and the V segment lost 3 bases, leaving 17 bases of the junction unmatched. Clones were read by immunoSEQ multiplex PCR, and TCRdb kept only the in-frame ones, dropping some. The sample holds around 30,000 clones, over 70% seen once. The receptor comes from a person aged 25 to 39 with breast cancer. This sequence joins TRBV10-1 and TRBJ2-3, with TRBD2 matching 7 bases. The specimen sequenced was breast tumor tissue. CDR3 nucleotide sequence: TGCGCCAGCAGTGATTTGATCTCCGCGGGAGAGGTCGGTACGCAGTATTTT. This encodes CASSDLISAGEVGTQYF.